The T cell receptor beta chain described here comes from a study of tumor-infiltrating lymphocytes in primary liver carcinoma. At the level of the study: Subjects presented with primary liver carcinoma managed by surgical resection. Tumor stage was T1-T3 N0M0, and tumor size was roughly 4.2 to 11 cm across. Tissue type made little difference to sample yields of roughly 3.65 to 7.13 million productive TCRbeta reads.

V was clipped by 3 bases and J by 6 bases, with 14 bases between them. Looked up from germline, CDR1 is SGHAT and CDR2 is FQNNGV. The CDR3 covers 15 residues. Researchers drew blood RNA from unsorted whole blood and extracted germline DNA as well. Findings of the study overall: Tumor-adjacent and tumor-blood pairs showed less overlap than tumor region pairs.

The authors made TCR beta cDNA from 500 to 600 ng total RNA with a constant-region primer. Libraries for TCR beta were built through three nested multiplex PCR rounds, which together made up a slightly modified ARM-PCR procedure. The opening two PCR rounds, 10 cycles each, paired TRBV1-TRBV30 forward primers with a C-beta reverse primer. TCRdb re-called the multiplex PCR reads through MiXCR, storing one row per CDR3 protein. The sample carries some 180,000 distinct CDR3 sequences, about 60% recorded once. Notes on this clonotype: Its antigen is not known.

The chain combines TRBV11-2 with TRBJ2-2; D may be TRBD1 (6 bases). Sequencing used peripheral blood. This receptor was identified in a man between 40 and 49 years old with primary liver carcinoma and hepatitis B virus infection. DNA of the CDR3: TGTGCCAGCAGCTTGGCAGGACAGACCCCCGGGGAGCTGTTTTTT. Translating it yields CASSLAGQTPGELFF. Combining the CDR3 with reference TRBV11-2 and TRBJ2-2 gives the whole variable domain EAGVAQSPRYKIIEKRQSVAFWCNPISGHATLYWYQQILGQGPKLLIQFQNNGVVDDSQLPKDRFSAERLKGVDSTLKIQPAKLEDSAVYLCASSLAGQTPGELFFGEGSRLTVL.